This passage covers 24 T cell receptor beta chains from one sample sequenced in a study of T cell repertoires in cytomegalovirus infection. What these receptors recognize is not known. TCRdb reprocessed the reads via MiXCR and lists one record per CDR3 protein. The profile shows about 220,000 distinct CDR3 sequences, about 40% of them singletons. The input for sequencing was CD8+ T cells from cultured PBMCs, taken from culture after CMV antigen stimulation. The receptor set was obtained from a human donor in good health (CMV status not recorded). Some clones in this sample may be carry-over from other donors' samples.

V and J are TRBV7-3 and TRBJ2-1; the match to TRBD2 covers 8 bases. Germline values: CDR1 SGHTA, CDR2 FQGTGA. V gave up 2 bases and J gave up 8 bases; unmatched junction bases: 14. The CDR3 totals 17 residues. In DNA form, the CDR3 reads TGTGCCAGCAGCTTAGAGACGGGACTAGTAGGGTTCGATGAGCAGTTCTTC. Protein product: CASSLETGLVGFDEQFF.

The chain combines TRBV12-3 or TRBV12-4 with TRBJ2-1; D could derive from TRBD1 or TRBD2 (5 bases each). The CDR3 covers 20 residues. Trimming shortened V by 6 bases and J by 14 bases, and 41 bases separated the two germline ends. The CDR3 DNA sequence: TGTGCCAGCAGCTCCCTAAGCCTACTTGGGGGAGAAAGGTCCTACAATGATAAGTTCTTC. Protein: CASSSLSLLGGERSYNDKFF.

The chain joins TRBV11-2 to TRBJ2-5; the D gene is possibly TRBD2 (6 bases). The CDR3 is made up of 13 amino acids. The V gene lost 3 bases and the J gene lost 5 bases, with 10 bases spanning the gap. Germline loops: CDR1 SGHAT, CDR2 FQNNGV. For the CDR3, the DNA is TGTGCCAGCAGCTTTTCGGCGGGGGAGACCCAGTACTTC. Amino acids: CASSFSAGETQYF.

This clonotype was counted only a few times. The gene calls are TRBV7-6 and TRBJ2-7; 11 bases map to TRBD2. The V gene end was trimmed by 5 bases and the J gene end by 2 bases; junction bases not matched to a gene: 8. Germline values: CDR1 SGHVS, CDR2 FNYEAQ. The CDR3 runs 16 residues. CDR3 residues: CASSTTTSGATYEQYF. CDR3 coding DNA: TGTGCCAGCAGCACCACGACTAGCGGGGCAACCTACGAGCAGTACTTC.

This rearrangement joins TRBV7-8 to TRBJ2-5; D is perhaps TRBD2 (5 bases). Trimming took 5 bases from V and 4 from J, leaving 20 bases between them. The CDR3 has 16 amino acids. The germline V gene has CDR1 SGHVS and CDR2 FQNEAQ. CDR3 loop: CASSPTPLTRPETQYF. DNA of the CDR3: TGTGCCAGCAGCCCAACACCACTTACTAGACCAGAGACCCAGTACTTC.

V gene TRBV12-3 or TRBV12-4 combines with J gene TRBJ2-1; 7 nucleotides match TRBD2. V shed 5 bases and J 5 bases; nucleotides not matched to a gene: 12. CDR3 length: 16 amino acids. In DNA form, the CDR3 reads TGTGCCAGCAGTCACCGGGGTAGCGGGTTGAACAATGAGCAGTTCTTC. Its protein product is CASSHRGSGLNNEQFF.

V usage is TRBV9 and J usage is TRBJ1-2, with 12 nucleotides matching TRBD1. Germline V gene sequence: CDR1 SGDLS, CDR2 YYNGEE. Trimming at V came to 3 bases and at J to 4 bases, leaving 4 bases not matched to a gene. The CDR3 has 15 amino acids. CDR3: CASSGDRGRSYGYTF. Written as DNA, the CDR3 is TGTGCCAGCAGCGGGGACAGGGGGCGAAGCTATGGCTACACCTTC.

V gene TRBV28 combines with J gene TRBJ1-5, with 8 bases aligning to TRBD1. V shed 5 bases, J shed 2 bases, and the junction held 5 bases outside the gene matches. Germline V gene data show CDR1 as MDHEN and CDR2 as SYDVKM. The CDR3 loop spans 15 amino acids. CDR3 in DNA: TGTGCCAGCAGTCCAGGGGGCGCGGGCAATCAGCCCCAGCATTTT. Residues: CASSPGGAGNQPQHF.

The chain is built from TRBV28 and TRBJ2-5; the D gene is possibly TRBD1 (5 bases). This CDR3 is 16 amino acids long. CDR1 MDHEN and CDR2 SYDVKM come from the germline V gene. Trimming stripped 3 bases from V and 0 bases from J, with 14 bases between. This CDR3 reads CASSFGRVLDQETQYF. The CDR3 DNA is TGTGCCAGCAGTTTTGGCAGGGTGTTAGACCAAGAGACCCAGTACTTC.

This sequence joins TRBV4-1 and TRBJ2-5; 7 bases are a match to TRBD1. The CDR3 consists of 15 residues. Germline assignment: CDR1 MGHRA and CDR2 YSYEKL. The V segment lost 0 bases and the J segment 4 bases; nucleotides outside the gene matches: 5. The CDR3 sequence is CASSQEDRDSETQYF. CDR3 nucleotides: TGCGCCAGCAGCCAAGAAGACAGGGATTCAGAGACCCAGTACTTC.

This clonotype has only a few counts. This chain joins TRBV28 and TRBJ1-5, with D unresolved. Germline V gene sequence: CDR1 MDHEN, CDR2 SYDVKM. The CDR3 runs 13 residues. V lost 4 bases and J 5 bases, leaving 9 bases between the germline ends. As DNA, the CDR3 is TGTGCCAGCAGTTCCCCTATTGATCAGCCCCAGCATTTT. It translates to CASSSPIDQPQHF. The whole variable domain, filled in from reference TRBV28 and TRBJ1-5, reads DVKVTQSSRYLVKRTGEKVFLECVQDMDHENMFWYRQDPGLGLRLIYFSYDVKMKEKGDIPEGYSVSREKKERFSLILESASTNQTSMYLCASSSPIDQPQHFGDGTRLSIL.

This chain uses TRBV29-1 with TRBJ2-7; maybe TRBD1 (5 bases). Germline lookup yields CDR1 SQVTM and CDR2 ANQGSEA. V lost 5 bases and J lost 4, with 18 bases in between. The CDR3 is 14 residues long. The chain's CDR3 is CSVTVERGRYEQYF. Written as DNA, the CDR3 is TGCAGCGTTACGGTGGAAAGGGGAAGGTACGAGCAGTACTTC.

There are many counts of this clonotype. Here the CDR3 reads CASSYSGRADTQYF. The CDR3 region has the DNA TGTGCCAGCAGTTATAGCGGGAGGGCGGATACGCAGTATTTT. The chain combines TRBV7-6 with TRBJ2-3, with TRBD2 matching over 11 bases. Trimming cost V 6 bases and J 6 bases; bases outside gene matches: 5. CDR1 SGHVS and CDR2 FNYEAQ come from the germline V gene. The CDR3 is made up of 14 amino acids.

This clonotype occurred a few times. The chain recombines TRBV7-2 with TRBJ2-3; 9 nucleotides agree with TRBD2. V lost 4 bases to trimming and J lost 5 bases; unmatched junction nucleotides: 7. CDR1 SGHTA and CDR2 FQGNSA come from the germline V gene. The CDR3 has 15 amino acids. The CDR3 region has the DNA TGTGCCAGCAGCTCCGGGACTAGCCGAAGAGATACGCAGTATTTT. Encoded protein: CASSSGTSRRDTQYF.

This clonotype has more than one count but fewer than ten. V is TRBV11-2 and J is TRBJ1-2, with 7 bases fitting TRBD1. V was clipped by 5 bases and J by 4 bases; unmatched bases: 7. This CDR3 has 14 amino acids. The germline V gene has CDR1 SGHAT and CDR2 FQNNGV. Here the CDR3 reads CASSTDRAFYGYTF. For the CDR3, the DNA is TGTGCCAGCAGCACCGACAGGGCCTTCTATGGCTACACCTTC.

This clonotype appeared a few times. The CDR3, as DNA: TGTGCCAGCAGCCAAGATAAAGGGTCTGGGGCCAACGTCCTGACTTTC. Protein: CASSQDKGSGANVLTF. V usage is TRBV4-2 and J usage is TRBJ2-6, with D unresolved. This CDR3 has 16 amino acids. The V end was cut by 0 bases, the J end by 1 base, with 7 bases between. Germline CDR1 reads LGHNA; CDR2 reads YNFKEQ.

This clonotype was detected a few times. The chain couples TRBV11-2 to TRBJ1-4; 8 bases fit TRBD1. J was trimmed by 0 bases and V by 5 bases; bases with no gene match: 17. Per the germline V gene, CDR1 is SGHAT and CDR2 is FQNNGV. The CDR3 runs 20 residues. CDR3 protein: CASSPLPGQEGLATNEKLFF. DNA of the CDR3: TGTGCCAGCAGCCCCTTGCCGGGACAGGAGGGGCTTGCAACTAATGAAAAACTGTTTTTT.

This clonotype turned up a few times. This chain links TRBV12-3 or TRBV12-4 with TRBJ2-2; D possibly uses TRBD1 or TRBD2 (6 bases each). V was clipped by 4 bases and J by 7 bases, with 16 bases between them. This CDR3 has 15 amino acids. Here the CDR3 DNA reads TGTGCCAGCAGTTGGGGGGCACAGGGTGACGGGGAGCTGTTTTTT. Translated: CASSWGAQGDGELFF.

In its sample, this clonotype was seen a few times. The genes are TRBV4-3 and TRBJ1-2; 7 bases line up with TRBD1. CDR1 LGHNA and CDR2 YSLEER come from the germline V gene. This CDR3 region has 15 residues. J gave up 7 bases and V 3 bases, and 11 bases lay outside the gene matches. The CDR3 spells CASSHGPRDRGGYTF. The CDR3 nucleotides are TGCGCCAGCAGCCACGGACCCCGGGACAGAGGTGGCTACACCTTC.

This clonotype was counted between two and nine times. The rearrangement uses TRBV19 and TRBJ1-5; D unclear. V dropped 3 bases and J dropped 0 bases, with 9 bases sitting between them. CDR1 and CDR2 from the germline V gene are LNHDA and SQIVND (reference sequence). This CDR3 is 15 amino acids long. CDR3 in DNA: TGTGCCAGTAGTATTATGGAGAATAGCAATCAGCCCCAGCATTTT. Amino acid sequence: CASSIMENSNQPQHF. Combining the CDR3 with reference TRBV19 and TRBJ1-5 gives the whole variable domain DGGITQSPKYLFRKEGQNVTLSCEQNLNHDAMYWYRQDPGQGLRLIYYSQIVNDFQKGDIAEGYSVSREKKESFPLTVTSAQKNPTAFYLCASSIMENSNQPQHFGDGTRLSIL.

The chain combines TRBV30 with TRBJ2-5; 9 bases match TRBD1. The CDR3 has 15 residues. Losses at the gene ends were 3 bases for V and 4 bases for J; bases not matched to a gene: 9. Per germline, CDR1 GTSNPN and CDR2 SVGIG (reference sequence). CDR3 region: CAWSSTGGVLETQYF. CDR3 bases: TGTGCCTGGAGCTCAACAGGGGGCGTTCTAGAGACCCAGTACTTC.

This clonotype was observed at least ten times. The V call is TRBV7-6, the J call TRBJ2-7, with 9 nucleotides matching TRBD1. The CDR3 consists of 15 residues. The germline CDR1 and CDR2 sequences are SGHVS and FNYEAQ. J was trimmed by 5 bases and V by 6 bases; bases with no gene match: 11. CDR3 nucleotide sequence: TGTGCCAGCAGAGCTTCCGGGACAGGGCTCCACGAGCAGTACTTC. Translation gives CASRASGTGLHEQYF.

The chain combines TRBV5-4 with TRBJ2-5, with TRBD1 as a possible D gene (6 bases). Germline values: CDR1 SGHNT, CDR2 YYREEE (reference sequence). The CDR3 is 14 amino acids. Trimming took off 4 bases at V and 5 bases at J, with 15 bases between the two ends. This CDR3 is CASSNRDPTETQYF. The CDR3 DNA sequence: TGTGCCAGCAGCAACAGGGATCCCACGGAGACCCAGTACTTC.

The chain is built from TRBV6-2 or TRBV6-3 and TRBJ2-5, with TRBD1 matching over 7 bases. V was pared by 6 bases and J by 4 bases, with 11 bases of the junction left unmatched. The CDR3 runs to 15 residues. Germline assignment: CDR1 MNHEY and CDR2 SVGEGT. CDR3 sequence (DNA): TGTGCCAGCAGCTCCGACAGGGCCAGGGGAGAGACCCAGTACTTC. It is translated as CASSSDRARGETQYF.